This TCR beta chain originates from a study of Graves' ophthalmopathy and Graves' hyperthyroidism. CDR3 length: 12 residues. V was pared by 1 base and J by 7 bases, with 8 bases between. Points from the study as a whole: Between ophthalmopathy and stable hyperthyroidism, a 13-signature model drew a separation with roughly 85% sensitivity and 81.08% specificity.

Researchers took RNA transcripts and amplified TCR beta CDR3 regions from them. A first-round RT-PCR used HTBI primers, followed by a second-round multiplex PCR. TCRdb redid the calling of the multiplex PCR reads with MiXCR, one entry per CDR3 protein. Counted here are over 200,000 distinct CDR3 sequences, around 30% occurring once; the ten biggest clones make up approximately 9.1%. Judged by abundance, this clonotype is large (0.1 to 1%). Its antigen is unknown. The source is a man aged 45 to 65 with Graves' ophthalmopathy. The specimen was peripheral blood. The rearrangement uses TRBV12-3 or TRBV12-4 and TRBJ2-7; D unclear. The CDR3 DNA reads TGTGCCAGCAGTTTAGGCTCTGCAGAGCAGTACTTC. Protein: CASSLGSAEQYF.